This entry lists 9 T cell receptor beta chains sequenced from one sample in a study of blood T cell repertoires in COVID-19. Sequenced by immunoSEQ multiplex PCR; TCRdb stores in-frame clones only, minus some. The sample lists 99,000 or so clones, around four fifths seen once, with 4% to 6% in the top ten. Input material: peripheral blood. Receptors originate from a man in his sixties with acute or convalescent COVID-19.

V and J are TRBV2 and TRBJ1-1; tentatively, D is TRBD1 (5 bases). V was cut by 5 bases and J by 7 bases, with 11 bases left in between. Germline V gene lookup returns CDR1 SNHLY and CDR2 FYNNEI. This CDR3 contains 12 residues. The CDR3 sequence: CASSFRQREAFF. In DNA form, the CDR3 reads TGTGCCAGCAGTTTTCGACAGCGTGAAGCTTTCTTT.

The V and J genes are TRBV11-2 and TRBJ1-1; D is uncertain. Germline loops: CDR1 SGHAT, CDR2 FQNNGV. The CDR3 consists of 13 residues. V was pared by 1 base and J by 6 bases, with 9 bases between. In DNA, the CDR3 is TGTGCCAGCAGCTTAGCCTACCCCCCTGAAGCTTTCTTT. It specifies CASSLAYPPEAFF.

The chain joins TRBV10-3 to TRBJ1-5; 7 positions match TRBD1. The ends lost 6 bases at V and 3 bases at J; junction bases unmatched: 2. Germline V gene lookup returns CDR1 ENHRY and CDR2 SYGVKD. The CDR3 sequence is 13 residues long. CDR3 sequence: CAISDRDNQPQHF. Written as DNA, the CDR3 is TGTGCCATCAGCGACAGGGACAATCAGCCCCAGCATTTT.

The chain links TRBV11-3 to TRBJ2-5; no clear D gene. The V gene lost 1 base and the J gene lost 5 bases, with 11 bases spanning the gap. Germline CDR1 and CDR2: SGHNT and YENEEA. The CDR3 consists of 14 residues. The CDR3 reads CASSLGGVLETQYF. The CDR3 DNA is TGTGCCAGCAGCTTAGGAGGTGTGTTGGAGACCCAGTACTTC.

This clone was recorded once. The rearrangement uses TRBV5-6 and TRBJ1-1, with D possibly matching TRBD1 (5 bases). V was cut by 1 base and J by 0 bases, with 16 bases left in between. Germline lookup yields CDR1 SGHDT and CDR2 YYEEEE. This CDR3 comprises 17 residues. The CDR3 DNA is TGTGCCAGCAGCTTGCACAGCCGGTCGGACATGAACACTGAAGCTTTCTTT. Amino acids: CASSLHSRSDMNTEAFF.

CDR3 region: CAWKLAGALAKNIQYF. CDR3 coding DNA: TGTGCCTGGAAACTAGCGGGGGCCTTAGCCAAAAACATTCAGTACTTC. The rearrangement links TRBV30 to TRBJ2-4, with 11 nucleotides matching TRBD2. The CDR3 totals 16 residues. Germline assignment: CDR1 GTSNPN and CDR2 SVGIG (reference sequence). Losses at the gene ends were 4 bases for V and 0 bases for J; bases not matched to a gene: 5.

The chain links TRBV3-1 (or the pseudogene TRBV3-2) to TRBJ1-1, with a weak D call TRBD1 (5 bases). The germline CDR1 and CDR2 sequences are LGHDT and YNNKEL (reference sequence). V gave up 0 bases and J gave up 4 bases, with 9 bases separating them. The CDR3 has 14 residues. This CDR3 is CASSQEAGGTEAFF. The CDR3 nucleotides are TGTGCCAGCAGCCAAGAGGCCGGGGGCACTGAAGCTTTCTTT.

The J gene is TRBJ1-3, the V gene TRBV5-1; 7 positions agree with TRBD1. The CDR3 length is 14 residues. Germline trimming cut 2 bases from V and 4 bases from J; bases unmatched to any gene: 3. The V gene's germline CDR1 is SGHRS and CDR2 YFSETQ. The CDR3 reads CASSFTGEGNTIYF. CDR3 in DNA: TGCGCCAGCAGCTTTACAGGGGAGGGAAACACCATATATTTT.

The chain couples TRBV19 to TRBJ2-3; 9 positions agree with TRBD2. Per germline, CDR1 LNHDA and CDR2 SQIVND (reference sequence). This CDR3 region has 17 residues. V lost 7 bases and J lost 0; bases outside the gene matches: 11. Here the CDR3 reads CASTWREGQSSTDTQYF. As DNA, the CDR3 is TGTGCCAGTACTTGGCGGGAGGGACAATCTAGCACAGATACGCAGTATTTT.